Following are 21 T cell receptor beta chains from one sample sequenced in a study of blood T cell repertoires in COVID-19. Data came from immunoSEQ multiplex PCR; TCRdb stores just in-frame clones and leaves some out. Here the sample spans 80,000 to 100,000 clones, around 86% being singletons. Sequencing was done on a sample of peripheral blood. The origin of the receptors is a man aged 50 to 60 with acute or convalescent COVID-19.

CDR3 DNA sequence: TGTGCCAGCAGCCCCCGGGACACAACCACGGGCACTGAAGCTTTCTTT. This gives the protein CASSPRDTTTGTEAFF. This chain links TRBV9 with TRBJ1-1, with D perhaps TRBD1 (6 bases). The germline V gene has CDR1 SGDLS and CDR2 YYNGEE. Trimming stripped 4 bases from V and 4 bases from J, with 20 bases between. The CDR3 is made up of 16 amino acids.

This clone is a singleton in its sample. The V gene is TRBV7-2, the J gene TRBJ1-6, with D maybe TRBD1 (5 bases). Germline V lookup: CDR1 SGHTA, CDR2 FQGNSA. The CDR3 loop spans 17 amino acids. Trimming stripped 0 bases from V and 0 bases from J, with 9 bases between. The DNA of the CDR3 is TGTGCCAGCAGCTTAGCGGACATGAGCTCCTATAATTCACCCCTCCACTTT. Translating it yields CASSLADMSSYNSPLHF.

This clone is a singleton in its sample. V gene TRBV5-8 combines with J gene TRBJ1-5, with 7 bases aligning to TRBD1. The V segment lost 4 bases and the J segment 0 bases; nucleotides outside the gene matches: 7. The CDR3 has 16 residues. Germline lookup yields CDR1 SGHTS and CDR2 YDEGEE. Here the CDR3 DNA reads TGTGCCAGCAGCCTAGGGACAGTATATAGCAATCAGCCCCAGCATTTT. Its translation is CASSLGTVYSNQPQHF.

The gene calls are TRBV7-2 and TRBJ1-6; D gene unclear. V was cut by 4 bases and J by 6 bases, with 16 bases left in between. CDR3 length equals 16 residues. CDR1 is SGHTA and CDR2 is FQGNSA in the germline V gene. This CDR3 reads CASSYLTIRGNSPLHF. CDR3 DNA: TGTGCCAGCAGCTATCTGACAATTCGGGGTAATTCACCCCTCCACTTT.

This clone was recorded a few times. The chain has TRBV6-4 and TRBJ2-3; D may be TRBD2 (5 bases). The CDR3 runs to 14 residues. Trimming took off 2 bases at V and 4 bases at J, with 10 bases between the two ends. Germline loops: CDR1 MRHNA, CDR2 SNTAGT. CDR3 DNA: TGTGCCAGCAGTGACCGGGGTGAAGCAGATACGCAGTATTTT. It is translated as CASSDRGEADTQYF.

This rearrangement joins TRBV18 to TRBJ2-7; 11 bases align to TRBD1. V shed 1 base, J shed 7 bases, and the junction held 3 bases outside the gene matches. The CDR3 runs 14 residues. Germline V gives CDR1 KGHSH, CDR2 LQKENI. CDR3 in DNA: TGTGCCAGCTCACCACTGGACAGGGGGCGAGAGCAGTACTTC. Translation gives CASSPLDRGREQYF. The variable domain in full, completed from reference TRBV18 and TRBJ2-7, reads NAGVMQNPRHLVRRRGQEARLRCSPMKGHSHVYWYRQLPEEGLKFMVYLQKENIIDESGMPKERFSAEFPKEGPSILRIQQVVRGDSAAYFCASSPLDRGREQYFGPGTRLTVT.

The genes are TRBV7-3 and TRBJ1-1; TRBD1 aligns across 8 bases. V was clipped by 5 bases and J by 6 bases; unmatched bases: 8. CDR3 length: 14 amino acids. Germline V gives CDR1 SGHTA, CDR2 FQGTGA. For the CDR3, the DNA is TGTGCCAGCAGCGTACAGGGGGGTTCGCCTGAAGCTTTCTTT. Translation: CASSVQGGSPEAFF.

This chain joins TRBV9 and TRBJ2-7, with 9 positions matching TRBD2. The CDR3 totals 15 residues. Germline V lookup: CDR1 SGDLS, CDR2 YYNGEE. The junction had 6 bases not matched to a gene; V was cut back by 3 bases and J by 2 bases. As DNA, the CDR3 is TGTGCCAGCAGCGCCGGGACTAGCTCGACCTACGAGCAGTACTTC. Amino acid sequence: CASSAGTSSTYEQYF.

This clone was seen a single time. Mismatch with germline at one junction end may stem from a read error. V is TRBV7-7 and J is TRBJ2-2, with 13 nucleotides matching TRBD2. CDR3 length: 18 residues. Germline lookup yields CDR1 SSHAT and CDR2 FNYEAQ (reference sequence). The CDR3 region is CASSLGGTSGARTGELFF. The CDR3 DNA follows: TGTGCTAGCAGCTTAGGTGGGACTAGCGGGGCACGCACCGGGGAGCTGTTTTTT.

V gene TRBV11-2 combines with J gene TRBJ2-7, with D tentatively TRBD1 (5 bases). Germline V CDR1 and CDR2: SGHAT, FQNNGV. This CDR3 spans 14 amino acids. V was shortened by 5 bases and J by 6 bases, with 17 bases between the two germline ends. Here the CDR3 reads CASSILQGPGEQYF. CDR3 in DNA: TGTGCCAGCAGCATCCTGCAGGGTCCGGGCGAGCAGTACTTC.

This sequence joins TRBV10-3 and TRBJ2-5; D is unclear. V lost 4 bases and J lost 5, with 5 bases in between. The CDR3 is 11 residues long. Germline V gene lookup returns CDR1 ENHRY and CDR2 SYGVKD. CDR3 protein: CAISAEETQYF. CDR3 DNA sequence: TGTGCCATCAGTGCGGAGGAGACCCAGTACTTC.

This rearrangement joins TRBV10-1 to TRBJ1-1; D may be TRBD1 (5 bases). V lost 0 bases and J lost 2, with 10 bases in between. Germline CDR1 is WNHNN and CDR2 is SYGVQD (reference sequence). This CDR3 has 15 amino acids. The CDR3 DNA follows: TGCGCCAGCAGTGAGTCTTTCGGGGGAAACACTGAAGCTTTCTTT. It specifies CASSESFGGNTEAFF.

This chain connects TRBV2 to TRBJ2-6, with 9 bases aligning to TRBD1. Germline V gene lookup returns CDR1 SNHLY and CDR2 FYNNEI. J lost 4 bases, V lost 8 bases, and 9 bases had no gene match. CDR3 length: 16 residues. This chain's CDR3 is CASLRDRATGANVLTF. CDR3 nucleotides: TGTGCCAGCTTACGGGACAGGGCGACCGGGGCCAACGTCCTGACTTTC.

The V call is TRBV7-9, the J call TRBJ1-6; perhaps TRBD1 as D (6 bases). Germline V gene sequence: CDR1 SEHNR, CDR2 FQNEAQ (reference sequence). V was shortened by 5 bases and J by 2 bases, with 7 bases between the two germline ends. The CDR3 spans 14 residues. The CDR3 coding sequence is TGTGCCAGCAGCCCAGGGGCCTATAATTCACCCCTCCACTTT. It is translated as CASSPGAYNSPLHF. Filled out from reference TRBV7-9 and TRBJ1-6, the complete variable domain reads DTGVSQNPRHKITKRGQNVTFRCDPISEHNRLYWYRQTLGQGPEFLTYFQNEAQLEKSRLLSDRFSAERPKGSFSTLEIQRTEQGDSAMYLCASSPGAYNSPLHFGNGTRLTVT.

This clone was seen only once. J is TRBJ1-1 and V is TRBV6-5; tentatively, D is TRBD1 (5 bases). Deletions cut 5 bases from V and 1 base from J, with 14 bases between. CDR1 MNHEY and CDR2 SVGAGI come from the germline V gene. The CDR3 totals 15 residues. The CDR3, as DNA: TGTGCCAGCAGTCGAATAGTGGGGGGGAACACTGAAGCTTTCTTT. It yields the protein CASSRIVGGNTEAFF.

CDR3 residues: CASSPTFESDTQYF. The CDR3 DNA reads as TGTGCCAGCTCACCCACTTTTGAATCCGATACGCAGTATTTT. The chain combines TRBV18 with TRBJ2-3; no clear D gene. The ends were cut back, 3 bases at V and 6 bases at J, with 13 bases in the middle. The CDR3 extends over 14 amino acids. The germline CDR1 and CDR2 sequences are KGHSH and LQKENI.

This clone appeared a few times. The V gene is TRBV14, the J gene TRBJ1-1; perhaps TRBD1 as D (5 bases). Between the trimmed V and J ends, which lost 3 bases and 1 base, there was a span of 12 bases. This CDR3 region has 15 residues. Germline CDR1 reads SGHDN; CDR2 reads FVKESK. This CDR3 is CASSQLAGRNTEAFF. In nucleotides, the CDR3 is TGTGCCAGCAGCCAGTTAGCAGGGCGGAACACTGAAGCTTTCTTT.

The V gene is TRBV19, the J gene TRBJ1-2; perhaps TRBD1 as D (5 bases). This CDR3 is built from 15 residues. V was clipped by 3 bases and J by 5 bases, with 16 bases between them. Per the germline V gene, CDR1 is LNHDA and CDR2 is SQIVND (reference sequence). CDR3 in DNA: TGTGCCAGTAGTATGGAAGGAGGGGTCCCGTATGGCTACACCTTC. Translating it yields CASSMEGGVPYGYTF.

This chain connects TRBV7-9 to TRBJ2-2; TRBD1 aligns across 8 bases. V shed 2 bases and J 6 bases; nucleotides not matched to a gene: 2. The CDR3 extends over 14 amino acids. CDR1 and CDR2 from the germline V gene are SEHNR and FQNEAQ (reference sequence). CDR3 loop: CASSLPDRAGELFF. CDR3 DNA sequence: TGTGCCAGCAGCTTACCGGACAGGGCCGGGGAGCTGTTTTTT.

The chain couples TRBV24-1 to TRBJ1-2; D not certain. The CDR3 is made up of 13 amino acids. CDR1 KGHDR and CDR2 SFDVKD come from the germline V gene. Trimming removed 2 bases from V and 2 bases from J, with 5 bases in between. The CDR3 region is CATSDSVNYGYTF. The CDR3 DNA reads TGTGCCACCAGTGATTCAGTCAACTATGGCTACACCTTC.

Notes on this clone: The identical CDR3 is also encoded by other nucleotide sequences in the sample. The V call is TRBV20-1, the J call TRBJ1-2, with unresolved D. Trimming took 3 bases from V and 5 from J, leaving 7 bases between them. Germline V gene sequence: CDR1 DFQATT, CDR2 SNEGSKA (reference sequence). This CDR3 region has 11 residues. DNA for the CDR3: TGCAGTGCTAGTGGAGGGTATGGCTACACCTTC. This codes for CSASGGYGYTF.